The rows below give T cell receptor beta chains drawn from one sample of a study of post-analysis software for immune sequencing data. Using its own MiXCR run on the PCR reads, TCRdb lists one record per CDR3 protein. The data contain approximately 690,000 distinct CDR3 sequences, approximately 60% of them singletons. The sequenced sample consisted of blood. Receptor source: a girl aged 2 to 10 with multiple sclerosis. Each CDR3 is given with its conserved first and last residue. A D gene is named only where the DNA matches it firmly. Clone size is shown for a subset of rows, as once, few, many or a class of expanded clone.

16 | TRBD2 | TRBJ2-7 | . | TRBV9 | TGTGCCAGCAGCGTAGGTCTACTAGCGGTTCCGCCCGAGCAGTACTTC | CASSVGLLAVPPEQYF
16 | TRBD2 | TRBJ2-7 | few | TRBV5-1 | TGCGCCAGCAGCTTGGGGTTGCTAGCGGAGACCTACGAGCAGTACTTC | CASSLGLLAETYEQYF
16 | . | TRBJ1-5 | . | TRBV5-1 | TGCGCCAGCAGCTTGGATGTGACAGGTAACAATCAGCCCCAGCATTTT | CASSLDVTGNNQPQHF
16 | . | TRBJ2-1 | . | TRBV27 | TGTGCCAGCAGTTTTATGGGCAGACCAAGACCCAATGAGCAGTTCTTC | CASSFMGRPRPNEQFF
17 | TRBD2 | TRBJ2-1 | few | TRBV5-1 | TGCGCCAGCAGCCTAGCTGGACTAGCGGGGGGGCACAATGAGCAGTTCTTC | CASSLAGLAGGHNEQFF
17 | . | TRBJ1-6 | . | TRBV6-6 | TGTGGCACCACGTTAGACCCAGGGCGGACCTATAATTCACCCCTCCACTTT | CGTTLDPGRTYNSPLHF
19 | TRBD2 | TRBJ2-1 | . | TRBV4-1 | TGCGCCAGCAGCCAAGGCGGACTAGCGGGAGTTTGGGCGGGGAATGAGCAGTTCTTC | CASSQGGLAGVWAGNEQFF
13 | . | TRBJ1-1 | . | TRBV5-1 | TGCGCCAGCAGCACCGACCGTTACACTGAAGCTTTCTTT | CASSTDRYTEAFF
15 | TRBD1 | TRBJ1-1 | once | TRBV20-1 | TGCAGTGCTAGAGGAGCCGGGACAGGTCGCACTGAAGCTTTCTTT | CSARGAGTGRTEAFF
16 | TRBD1 | TRBJ1-6 | . | TRBV5-1 | TGCGCCAGCAGCTCCGGACAGGTCTCCTATAATTCACCCCTCCACTTT | CASSSGQVSYNSPLHF
12 | . | TRBJ1-5 | . | TRBV6-1 | TGTGCCTGCCAGGGGAGCAATCAGCCCCAGCATTTT | CACQGSNQPQHF
17 | TRBD2 | TRBJ2-1 | . | TRBV4-3 | TGCGCCAGCAGCCAAGATGGGGAGACTAGCGAGAACAGTGAGCAGTTCTTC | CASSQDGETSENSEQFF
15 | . | TRBJ2-7 | . | TRBV5-1 | TGCGCCAGCAGCTTGGGCCAGGACACCACCTACGAGCAGTACTTC | CASSLGQDTTYEQYF
15 | . | TRBJ1-1 | . | TRBV6-5 | TGTGCCAGCAGTTACTCGGGACACTTGAACACTGAAGCTTTCTTT | CASSYSGHLNTEAFF
16 | . | TRBJ2-1 | once | TRBV6-2/TRBV6-3 | TGTGCCAGCAGACCCTGGGGAGGTCTCTCCTACAATGAGCAGTTCTTC | CASRPWGGLSYNEQFF
15 | TRBD2 | TRBJ2-3 | . | TRBV4-2 | TGTGCCAGCAGCCAAGAACTAGCGGACACAGATACGCAGTATTTT | CASSQELADTDTQYF